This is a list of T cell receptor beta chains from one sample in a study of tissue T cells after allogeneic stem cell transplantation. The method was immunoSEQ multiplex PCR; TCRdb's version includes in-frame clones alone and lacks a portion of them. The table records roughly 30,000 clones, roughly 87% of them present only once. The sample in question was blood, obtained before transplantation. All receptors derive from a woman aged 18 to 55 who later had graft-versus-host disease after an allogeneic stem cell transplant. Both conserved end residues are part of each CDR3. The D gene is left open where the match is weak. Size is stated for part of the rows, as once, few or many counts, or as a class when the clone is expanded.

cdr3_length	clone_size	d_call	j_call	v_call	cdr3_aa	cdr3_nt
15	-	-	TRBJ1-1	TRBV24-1	CATSDTRTREWEAFF	TGTGCCACCAGTGATACACGAACACGTGAATGGGAAGCTTTCTTT
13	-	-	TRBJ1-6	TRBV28	CASSPLPNSPLHF	TGTGCCAGCAGCCCCCTCCCAAATTCACCCCTCCACTTT
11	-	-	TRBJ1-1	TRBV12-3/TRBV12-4	CASSFSGEAFF	TGTGCCAGCAGTTTCTCCGGAGAAGCTTTCTTT
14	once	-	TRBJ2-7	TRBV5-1	CASSPLGDGYEQYF	TGCGCCAGCAGCCCGTTGGGGGATGGCTACGAGCAGTACTTC
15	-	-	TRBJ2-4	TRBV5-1	CASSLGQGRENIQYF	TGCGCCAGCAGCTTGGGCCAGGGGCGGGAAAACATTCAGTACTTC
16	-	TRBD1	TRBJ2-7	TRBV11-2	CASSPISGTDAYEQYF	TGTGCCAGCAGCCCCATCTCCGGGACAGATGCCTACGAGCAGTACTTC
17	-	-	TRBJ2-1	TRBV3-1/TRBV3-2	CASSQGLAGSSYNEQFF	TGTGCCAGCAGCCAAGGCCTGGCGGGGAGCTCCTACAATGAGCAGTTCTTC
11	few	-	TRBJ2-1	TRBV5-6	CASSWTNEQFF	TGTGCCAGCAGCTGGACTAATGAGCAGTTCTTC
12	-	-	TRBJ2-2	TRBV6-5	CASTKTTGELFF	TGTGCCAGCACCAAAACCACCGGGGAGCTGTTTTTT
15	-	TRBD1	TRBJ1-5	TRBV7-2	CASSWGTGNNQPQHF	TGTGCCAGCAGCTGGGGGACAGGGAACAATCAGCCCCAGCATTTT
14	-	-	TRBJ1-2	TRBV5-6	CASSLAPGWAGYTF	TGTGCCAGCAGCTTGGCCCCCGGTTGGGCTGGCTACACCTTC
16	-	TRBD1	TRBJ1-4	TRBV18	CASSPYRDRWNEKLFF	TGTGCCAGCTCACCATACCGGGACAGGTGGAATGAAAAACTGTTTTTT